One and the same sample provided the 22 T cell receptor beta chains below, sequenced in a study of T cell changes during pregnancy in multiple sclerosis. Produced via immunoSEQ multiplex PCR; TCRdb's table is partial and in-frame only. Of 90,000 to 120,000 clones in the sample, roughly nine tenths were seen once. The specimen was peripheral blood, collected after pregnancy. The source is a female donor with multiple sclerosis, enrolled in a pregnancy study.

This chain joins TRBV5-5 and TRBJ1-2; 11 bases are a match to TRBD1. The V segment lost 1 base and the J segment 8 bases; nucleotides outside the gene matches: 7. The germline V gene has CDR1 SGHKS and CDR2 YYEKEE (reference sequence). The CDR3 has 15 amino acids. CDR3 nucleotides: TGTGCCAGCAGCTTGACCCCGGGACAGGGGGAAGGCTACACCTTC. It translates to CASSLTPGQGEGYTF.

This chain joins TRBV14 and TRBJ2-3; 12 nucleotides match TRBD2. Germline V gives CDR1 SGHDN, CDR2 FVKESK. With 2 bases clipped from V and 2 bases from J, the junction kept 17 bases outside the gene matches. There are 21 residues in the CDR3. CDR3 nucleotides: TGTGCCAGCAGCCAAACCCTCGGACTAGCGGGGCAACCAACATTCACAGATACGCAGTATTTT. Protein: CASSQTLGLAGQPTFTDTQYF.

The chain couples TRBV12-5 to TRBJ1-1, with TRBD1 as a possible D gene (6 bases). The V gene's germline CDR1 is LGHNT and CDR2 FRNRAP. This CDR3 region has 15 residues. V was pared by 2 bases and J by 5 bases, with 15 bases between. For the CDR3, the DNA is TGTGCTAGTGGTTTGCGGGTCTCGGGGACAACTGAAGCTTTCTTT. Translated: CASGLRVSGTTEAFF.

This rearrangement joins TRBV5-1 to TRBJ2-3, with 7 bases identical to TRBD2. The CDR3 covers 16 residues. V lost 7 bases and J lost 2; bases outside the gene matches: 13. Germline V gene lookup returns CDR1 SGHRS and CDR2 YFSETQ. The CDR3 protein is CASGAGTTLVTDTQYF. CDR3 sequence (DNA): TGCGCCAGCGGCGCCGGGACTACCCTCGTCACAGATACGCAGTATTTT. Supplemented by reference TRBV5-1 and TRBJ2-3, the full variable domain reads KAGVTQTPRYLIKTRGQQVTLSCSPISGHRSVSWYQQTPGQGLQFLFEYFSETQRNKGNFPGRFSGRQFSNSRSEMNVSTLELGDSALYLCASGAGTTLVTDTQYFGPGTRLTVL.

V is TRBV7-9 and J is TRBJ2-1; 7 bases agree with TRBD2. This CDR3 has 16 amino acids. V shed 5 bases and J 1 base; nucleotides not matched to a gene: 8. Germline V gene lookup returns CDR1 SEHNR and CDR2 FQNEAQ (reference sequence). CDR3 protein: CASSQGAGSSYNEQFF. CDR3 coding DNA: TGTGCCAGCAGCCAGGGAGCGGGGTCGTCCTACAATGAGCAGTTCTTC.

The rearrangement links TRBV7-9 to TRBJ2-7; TRBD1 is a possible D gene (5 bases). V lost 5 bases and J lost 6, with 14 bases in between. The CDR3 is 13 amino acids. In germline, CDR1 is SEHNR, CDR2 FQNEAQ (reference sequence). The CDR3 nucleotides are TGTGCCAGCAGCCGCTTAGGGGTAGGCGAGCAGTACTTC. Amino acids: CASSRLGVGEQYF.

This chain's CDR3 is CASSSDLAGYTF. CDR3 sequence (DNA): TGCGCCAGCAGCTCGGACTTGGCTGGCTACACCTTC. The chain joins TRBV5-1 to TRBJ1-2; D gene ambiguous. The V end was cut by 3 bases, the J end by 7 bases, with 10 bases between. CDR3 length: 12 amino acids. In germline, CDR1 is SGHRS, CDR2 YFSETQ.

V and J are TRBV7-2 and TRBJ1-2; 9 nucleotides line up with TRBD1. The CDR3 is made up of 13 amino acids. The V segment lost 10 bases and the J segment 9 bases; nucleotides outside the gene matches: 12. Germline values: CDR1 SGHTA, CDR2 FQGNSA. The CDR3 sequence is CATRQGELRSYTF. The CDR3 DNA is TGTGCCACCCGACAGGGGGAGCTGAGAAGCTACACCTTC.

This sequence joins TRBV6-5 and TRBJ2-2; the match to TRBD2 covers 14 bases. From germline, CDR1 is MNHEY and CDR2 SVGAGI. V trimming: 8 bases; J trimming: 3 bases; junction bases outside the gene matches: 2. There are 15 residues in the CDR3. CDR3 in DNA: TGTGCCAGCGGACTAGCGGGGGGCGACACCGGGGAGCTGTTTTTT. Translated: CASGLAGGDTGELFF.

This clone was found once. The chain is built from TRBV7-6 and TRBJ2-1, with TRBD1 matching over 10 bases. The CDR3 covers 13 residues. V shed 3 bases, J shed 9 bases, and the junction held 2 bases outside the gene matches. CDR1 is SGHVS and CDR2 is FNYEAQ in the germline V gene. CDR3 sequence reads: CASSLGQGIEQFF. DNA for the CDR3: TGTGCCAGCAGCTTGGGACAGGGGATTGAGCAGTTCTTC.

The chain uses TRBV7-3 and TRBJ2-7, with a tentative D call TRBD1 (5 bases). Looked up from germline, CDR1 is SGHTA and CDR2 is FQGTGA. Trimming pared 3 bases from V and 3 bases from J, leaving 15 bases between. This CDR3 region has 15 residues. The chain's CDR3 is CASSFRAGSNYEQYF. The CDR3, as DNA: TGTGCCAGCAGCTTCAGGGCCGGGTCGAACTACGAGCAGTACTTC.

The chain links TRBV19 to TRBJ2-2, with TRBD1 matching 10 bases. This CDR3 spans 15 amino acids. From germline, CDR1 is LNHDA and CDR2 SQIVND (reference sequence). V lost 5 bases to trimming and J lost 6 bases; unmatched junction nucleotides: 6. The CDR3 loop reads CASSPRTGGAGELFF. The CDR3 nucleotides are TGTGCCAGTAGTCCCCGGACAGGGGGGGCCGGGGAGCTGTTTTTT.

The gene calls are TRBV9 and TRBJ2-5; 10 bases fit TRBD2. Per germline, CDR1 SGDLS and CDR2 YYNGEE. The CDR3 contains 14 residues. V dropped 3 bases and J dropped 2; count of bases not matched to a gene: 1. The CDR3 protein is CASSATSGQETQYF. CDR3 sequence (DNA): TGTGCCAGCAGCGCGACTAGCGGGCAAGAGACCCAGTACTTC.

This chain links TRBV15 with TRBJ2-3; D gene uncertain. V gave up 0 bases and J gave up 4 bases, with 5 bases separating them. This CDR3 is 13 amino acids long. Germline V CDR1 and CDR2: LNHNV, YYDKDF (reference sequence). The CDR3, as DNA: TGTGCCACCAGCAGAGATCTCTCAGATACGCAGTATTTT. Its protein is CATSRDLSDTQYF.

This sequence joins TRBV29-1 and TRBJ2-5; 8 bases map to TRBD1. The J call is doubtful: the DNA matches TRBJ2-7 better. The V gene's germline CDR1 is SQVTM and CDR2 ANQGSEA. The CDR3 runs 11 residues. This chain's CDR3 is CSADRGHEQYF. For the CDR3, the DNA is TGCAGCGCCGACAGGGGCCACGAGCAGTACTTC.

The J gene is TRBJ2-1, the V gene TRBV7-9; maybe TRBD2 (5 bases). The V end was cut by 5 bases, the J end by 4 bases, with 12 bases between. This CDR3 region has 14 residues. Germline values: CDR1 SEHNR, CDR2 FQNEAQ (reference sequence). The CDR3 is CASSPLGGYNEQFF. CDR3 bases: TGTGCCAGCAGCCCCCTGGGCGGGTACAATGAGCAGTTCTTC.

The chain recombines TRBV7-6 with TRBJ2-2; tentatively, D is TRBD1 (5 bases). Deletions cut 5 bases from V and 1 base from J, with 11 bases between. CDR1 is SGHVS and CDR2 is FNYEAQ in the germline V gene. The CDR3 sequence is 15 residues long. The CDR3 region is CASSNSTGNTGELFF. The CDR3 DNA is TGTGCCAGCAGCAATAGTACAGGGAACACCGGGGAGCTGTTTTTT.

The rearrangement uses TRBV5-5 and TRBJ1-3; D may be TRBD1 (6 bases). The V end was cut by 4 bases, the J end by 1 base, with 9 bases between. This CDR3 has 14 amino acids. Germline V gene data show CDR1 as SGHKS and CDR2 as YYEKEE (reference sequence). CDR3 coding DNA: TGTGCCAGCAGCGGAACAGGGTCTGGAAACACCATATATTTT. Translated: CASSGTGSGNTIYF.

This clone was detected once. This chain uses TRBV28 with TRBJ2-3; 11 positions agree with TRBD2. The J segment lost 3 bases and the V segment lost 6 bases, leaving 8 bases of the junction unmatched. There are 16 residues in the CDR3. Germline CDR1 reads MDHEN; CDR2 reads SYDVKM. CDR3 protein: CASSPQGLAETDTQYF. CDR3 coding DNA: TGTGCCAGCAGCCCCCAGGGACTAGCGGAGACAGATACGCAGTATTTT.

The chain links TRBV7-9 to TRBJ2-2; D gene uncertain. The length of the CDR3 is 13 residues. The germline V and J ends were trimmed by 5 bases and 5 bases, with 9 bases remaining between them. The germline V gene has CDR1 SEHNR and CDR2 FQNEAQ (reference sequence). CDR3 residues: CASSLTRTGELFF. In DNA, the CDR3 is TGTGCCAGCAGCCTGACTCGAACCGGGGAGCTGTTTTTT.

The chain is built from TRBV6-1 and TRBJ2-1; 9 nucleotides match TRBD1. After removal of 10 bases from V and 9 bases from J, the junction contained 4 bases not matched to a gene. CDR3 length: 11 amino acids. The V gene's germline CDR1 is MNHNS and CDR2 SASEGT. The CDR3, as DNA: TGTGCCACTACAGGGGGCAGTGAGCAGTTCTTC. Protein product: CATTGGSEQFF.

The gene calls are TRBV5-1 and TRBJ2-7, with 8 nucleotides matching TRBD1. From germline, CDR1 is SGHRS and CDR2 YFSETQ. The CDR3 runs 14 residues. With V trimmed by 4 bases and J by 3 bases, 6 bases remained unmatched. DNA of the CDR3: TGCGCCAGCAGCCTTTGGACAGGGAGCTACGAGCAGTACTTC. Translating gives CASSLWTGSYEQYF.